At least ten counts were recorded for the clone carrying this T cell receptor beta chain. Its antigen is undetermined. The germline V and J ends were trimmed by 3 bases and 0 bases, with 12 bases remaining between them. This CDR3 comprises 15 residues. CDR1 SQVTM and CDR2 ANQGSEA come from the germline V gene. These data come from a study of blood T cells in healthy people across ages. General study findings and limits: Whereas aged donors had fewer naive CD4+ cells, long-lived donors had more of them and higher diversity.

Through a sample-barcoded 5' primer and a J-beta primer mix, a second PCR was run for roughly 6 to 12 cycles. Every single cDNA molecule received a tag from a template-switch adaptor with 12 random nucleotides. TCRdb re-analysed the 5' RACE reads in MiXCR, keeping a single row per CDR3 protein. The sample shows 1.5 million to 2 million distinct CDR3 sequences, about 30% of them seen only once. The chain recombines TRBV29-1 with TRBJ2-1; tentatively, D is TRBD1 or TRBD2 (5 bases each). The clonotype originates from a woman in her twenties or thirties in good health. Sequenced: blood. CDR3 residues: CSVETLGASYNEQFF. The CDR3 nucleotides are TGCAGCGTTGAGACACTCGGGGCCTCCTACAATGAGCAGTTCTTC.